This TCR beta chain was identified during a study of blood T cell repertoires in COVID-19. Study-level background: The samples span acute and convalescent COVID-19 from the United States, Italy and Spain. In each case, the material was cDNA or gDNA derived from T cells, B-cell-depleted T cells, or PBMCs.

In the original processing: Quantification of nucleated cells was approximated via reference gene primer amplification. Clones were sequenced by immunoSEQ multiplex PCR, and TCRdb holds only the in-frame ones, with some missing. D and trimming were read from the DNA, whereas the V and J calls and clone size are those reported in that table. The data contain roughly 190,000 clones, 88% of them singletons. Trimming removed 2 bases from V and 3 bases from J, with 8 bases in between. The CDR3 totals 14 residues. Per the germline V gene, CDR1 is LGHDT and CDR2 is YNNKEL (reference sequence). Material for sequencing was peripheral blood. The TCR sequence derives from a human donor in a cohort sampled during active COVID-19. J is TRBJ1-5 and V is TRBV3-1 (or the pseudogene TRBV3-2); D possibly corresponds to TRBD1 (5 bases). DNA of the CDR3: TGTGCCAGCAGCCAAACAGGTTACAATCAGCCCCAGCATTTT. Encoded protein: CASSQTGYNQPQHF.